The present T cell receptor (beta chain) was sequenced within a study of T cells in Graves' hyperthyroidism and ophthalmopathy. Study-wide results and limits: A model built on 13 V-J features separated ophthalmopathy from stable hyperthyroidism.

Amplification yielded TCR beta CDR3 regions, with RNA transcripts as the source. When the TCR CDR3 underwent first-round RT-PCR, the HTBI primer set was used. A single record per CDR3 protein comes from TCRdb applying MiXCR to the multiplex PCR reads. The table includes approximately 370,000 distinct CDR3 sequences, approximately 18% detected once. Looked up from germline, CDR1 is SGHVS and CDR2 is FQNEAQ. V shed 1 base and J 8 bases; nucleotides not matched to a gene: 11. The CDR3 sequence is 16 residues long. Remarks on this clonotype: Its cognate antigen is unknown.

This chain uses TRBV7-8 with TRBJ2-3; 8 bases map to TRBD2. The sample taken for sequencing was blood. The clonotype was recovered from a woman aged 25 to 39 with Graves' hyperthyroidism that later progressed to Graves' ophthalmopathy. The CDR3 DNA sequence: TGTGCCAGCAGCTTAGGAGCGGGAGCTGGTCCGGGTACGCAGTATTTT. The encoded protein is CASSLGAGAGPGTQYF.